The entry below describes one T cell receptor (beta chain). This receptor's antigen is unknown. Base qualities are not provided; no much larger clone lies one nucleotide away. Deletion took 4 bases off V and 6 bases off J, with a span of 22 bases between the germline ends. The germline V gene (reference sequence) yields SGHKS for CDR1 and YYEKEE for CDR2. Reading from cysteine to phenylalanine, the CDR3 counts 17 amino acids. CDR3 DNA is the only sequence kept; it has 51 bases, read in frame from the first base. This sample was included in a study of shared clonotypes between healthy human individuals (dated by TCRdb to the early 2020s). General notes on the study: The cohort comprised a couple of women and a few men aged 18 to 49 years. To estimate repertoire size and how much clonotypes are shared between individuals, the study performed deep sequencing of blood TCR repertoires from a handful of healthy adults. Between about 0.85 and 10 billion PBMCs per donor were obtained by leukapheresis. For each donor, CD4 naive and CD4 memory were each given three plates, CD8 naive was given two plates, and CD8 memory was given one plate. To increase sequencing depth and limit assay-specific biases, TCR repertoire library preparation and sequencing were carried out by different laboratories using diverse techniques. Points the paper makes about the study in general: When a handful of donors were compared, the shared fraction of clonotypes was roughly 5% for naive CD4, less than 4% for naive CD8, about 2.5% for memory CD4, and roughly 0.43% for memory CD8. Larger estimated clonotype richness was generally found for naive subsets than for memory subsets. Higher generation probabilities were observed for clonotypes shared by all four sorted-subset donors than for non-shared clonotypes. Even with the large sequencing depth, rarefaction of the sorted-subset datasets indicated that sequencing was incomplete. Pairwise subsampling indicated that sequencing depth was expected to affect the degree of clonotype sharing among donors. Sampling was restricted to blood, and TCR repertoires in tissues likely differ from the TCR repertoires found in blood. Because the study included a small number of donors, the genetic and exposure-history diversity represented was limited.

Using the deep immunoSEQ assay, multiplex PCR amplified TCR CDR3 regions from genomic DNA. Genomic DNA extracted from each cell subset was distributed evenly over all wells of several immunoSEQ 96-well plates, and each plate served as one replicate. For sorted subsets, each replicate PCR was loaded with roughly 0.2 ug genomic DNA, equivalent to 32,000 or so T cell genomes. The purified libraries were quantified using a Qubit 3.0 fluorometer, sized with a Bioanalyzer 2100, and then quantified again using the KAPA Library Quantification kit. Every immunoSEQ 96-well plate was sequenced on a separate single-read 150-cycle Illumina NextSeq 550 flow cell. Per the authors' processing: Because the immunoSEQ output included only junctional sequences and no quality scores, the filtering could not be the same as the filtering used for full-length reads. Sequences were annotated with PyIR, a Python wrapper for IgBLAST v1.9, using IMGT germline references to assign V/J genes and CDR3. Reads with weak V/J assignments (E-value above 1e-6), missing CDR3, stop codons, out-of-frame junctions, or ambiguous translated residues were removed. A V3J clonotype was defined by an identical inferred V gene, J gene, and CDR3 amino acid sequence. To compute the percentage overlap between repertoires, the number of shared unique clonotypes was divided by the size of the smaller repertoire. Repertoire richness was assessed with RTK rarefaction, the Chao1 estimator, and Recon v2.1 estimates of unobserved clonotypes. Generation probabilities for all TCRbeta clonotypes obtained by the gDNA method from a handful of donors were computed using OLGA. TCRdb mirrors the immuneACCESS table, restricted to in-frame sequences. Some clones are absent from its copies; in checked studies, under half trace to an unresolved V gene, and the reason for the others is unknown. V, J and clone size derive from that table, while D and trimming were established from the DNA sequence. The sample has around 1.9 million clones on record, roughly 91% of them singletons. About 1.8% of the sample rests with the top ten.

For the CD8 naive samples, CD45RO-negative cells were positively selected for CCR7, yielding a CD45RA+CCR7+ population from which TemRA cells were excluded. The donors were healthy, HIV-negative adults who had no recently reported acute infections or vaccinations. Every donor was a Caucasian adult residing in Nashville, Tennessee, USA. After blood collection by leukapheresis, PBMCs were isolated using Ficoll-Histopaque density gradient centrifugation and then cryopreserved in the vapor phase of liquid nitrogen. Purity and quantity of every magnetically sorted T cell population were checked by analytical flow cytometry. Genomic DNA was isolated from each sorted fraction and quantified by UV absorbance on a Nanodrop 2000c.

The sequencing sample was made of naive CD8+ T cells from PBMCs. Explained via the paper, the cell subset or site label denotes: CD45RA+CCR7+. The clonotype was recovered from a man aged 18-30 years in good health. Some clones in this sample may be carry-over from other donors' samples. This chain is built from TRBV5-5 and TRBJ2-2; the D gene is perhaps TRBD2, from 6 matching bases. At the DNA level, the sequence is TGTGCCAGCAGCCCCCCAACGGGGAAGGGACTTTCCGGGGAGCTGTTTTTT. This is translated as CASSPPTGKGLSGELFF.